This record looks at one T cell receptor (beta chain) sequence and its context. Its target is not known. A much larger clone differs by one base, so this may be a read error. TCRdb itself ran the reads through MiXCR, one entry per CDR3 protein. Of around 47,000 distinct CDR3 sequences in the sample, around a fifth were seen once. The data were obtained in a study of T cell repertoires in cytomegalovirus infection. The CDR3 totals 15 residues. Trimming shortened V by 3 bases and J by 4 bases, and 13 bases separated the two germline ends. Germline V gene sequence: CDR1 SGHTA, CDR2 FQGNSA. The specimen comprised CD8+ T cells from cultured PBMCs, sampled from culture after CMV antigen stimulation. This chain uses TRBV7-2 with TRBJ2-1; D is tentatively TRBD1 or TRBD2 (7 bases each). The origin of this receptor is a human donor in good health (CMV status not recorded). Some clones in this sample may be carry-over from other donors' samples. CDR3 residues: CASSLTSRGYNEQFF. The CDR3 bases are TGTGCCAGCAGCTTGACTAGCAGGGGGTACAATGAGCAGTTCTTC.